This record covers a single T cell receptor beta chain. The antigen remains undetermined. These data are taken from a study of cytomegalovirus exposure and HLA in healthy donors. In the study overall: Among about 179 million T cells, an earlier analysis found about 100 million unique TCR beta sequences.

Healthy bone marrow donors formed the donor group. The CDR3 is made up of 13 amino acids. CDR1 is MNHEY and CDR2 is SMNVEV in the germline V gene (reference sequence). The V gene lost 7 bases and the J gene lost 4 bases, with 13 bases spanning the gap. Primers included in the PCR were 60 Vbeta and 13 Jbeta primers. TCRdb's table, derived via immunoSEQ multiplex PCR, lists solely in-frame clones and lacks some. The sample has under 200,000 clones, around 63% seen once; the top ten hold just under 4.5%. Findings of the study overall: In vitro work confirmed that a few CMV-associated chains recognize CMV antigens.

The chain carries TRBV27 and TRBJ1-1; maybe TRBD1 (5 bases). The sample consisted of PBMCs. This TCR derives from a woman aged 18-29 years in good health and CMV-seropositive. The CDR3 DNA reads as TGTGCCAGCACCTTCACCCAGGGCACTGAAGCTTTCTTT. It is translated as CASTFTQGTEAFF.